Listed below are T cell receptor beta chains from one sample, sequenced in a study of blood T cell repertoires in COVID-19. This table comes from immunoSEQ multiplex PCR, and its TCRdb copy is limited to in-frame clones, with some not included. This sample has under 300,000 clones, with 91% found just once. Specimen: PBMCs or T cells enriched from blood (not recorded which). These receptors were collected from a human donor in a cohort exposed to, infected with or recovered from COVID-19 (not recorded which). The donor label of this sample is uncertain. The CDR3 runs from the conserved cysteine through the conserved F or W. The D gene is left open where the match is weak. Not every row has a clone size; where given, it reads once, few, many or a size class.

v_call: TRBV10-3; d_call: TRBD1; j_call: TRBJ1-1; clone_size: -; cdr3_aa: CAIRDRGIDTEAFF; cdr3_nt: TGTGCCATCAGGGACAGGGGGATTGACACTGAAGCTTTCTTT
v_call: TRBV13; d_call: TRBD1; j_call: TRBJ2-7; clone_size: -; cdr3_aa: CASSLGGQGIYEQYF; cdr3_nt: TGTGCCAGCAGCTTAGGGGGACAGGGGATCTACGAGCAGTACTTC
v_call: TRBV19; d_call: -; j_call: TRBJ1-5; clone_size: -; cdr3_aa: CASSARVYSNQPQHF; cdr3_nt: TGTGCCAGTAGTGCCCGGGTTTATAGCAATCAGCCCCAGCATTTT
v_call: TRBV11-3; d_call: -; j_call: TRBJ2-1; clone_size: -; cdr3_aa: CASSLGSRETEQFF; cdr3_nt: TGTGCCAGCAGCTTAGGCTCGAGGGAGACTGAGCAGTTCTTC
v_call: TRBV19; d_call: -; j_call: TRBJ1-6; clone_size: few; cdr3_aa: CASKGDTWSSPLHF; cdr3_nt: TGTGCCAGTAAGGGGGACACATGGAGCTCACCCCTCCACTTT
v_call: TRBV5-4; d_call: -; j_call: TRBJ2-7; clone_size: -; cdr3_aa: CASTPDTAYEQYF; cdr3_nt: TGTGCCAGCACCCCGGACACAGCCTACGAGCAGTACTTC
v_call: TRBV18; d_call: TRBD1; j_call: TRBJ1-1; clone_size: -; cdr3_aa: CASSPEALGTGVKAFF; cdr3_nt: TGTGCCAGCTCACCTGAAGCTTTAGGGACAGGGGTTAAGGCTTTCTTT
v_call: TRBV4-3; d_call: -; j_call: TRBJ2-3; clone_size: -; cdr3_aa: CASSQDSSADTQYF; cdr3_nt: TGCGCCAGCAGCCAAGATTCCTCTGCAGATACGCAGTATTTT
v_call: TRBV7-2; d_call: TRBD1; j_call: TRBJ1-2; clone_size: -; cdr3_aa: CASSTGGNNYGYTF; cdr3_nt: TGTGCCAGCAGCACAGGGGGCAACAACTATGGCTACACCTTC
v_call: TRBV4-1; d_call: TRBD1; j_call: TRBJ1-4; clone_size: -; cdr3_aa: CASSHDRGPEKLFF; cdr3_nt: TGCGCCAGCAGCCACGACAGGGGGCCTGAAAAACTGTTTTTT
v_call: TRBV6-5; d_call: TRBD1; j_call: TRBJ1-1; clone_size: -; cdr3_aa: CASIQGSGDTEAFF; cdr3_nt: TGTGCCAGCATACAGGGGTCGGGGGACACTGAAGCTTTCTTT